The next 13 T cell receptor beta chains were all read from a single sample in a study of blood T cell repertoires in COVID-19. Measured with immunoSEQ multiplex PCR; TCRdb has only the in-frame clones, and not every one. This sample has some 220,000 clones; approximately 92% occur once, and the top ten carry over 3%. The sequencing input was PBMCs or T cells enriched from blood (not recorded which). The source of these receptors is a woman under 30 in a cohort exposed to, infected with or recovered from COVID-19 (not recorded which).

The chain uses TRBV2 and TRBJ2-5, with unresolved D. The CDR3 extends over 13 amino acids. CDR1 and CDR2 (germline): SNHLY, FYNNEI. Trimming cost V 6 bases and J 5 bases, with 13 bases left between them. The CDR3 here is CASSDTSRETQYF. The CDR3 DNA reads TGTGCCAGCAGCGACACCTCCAGGGAGACCCAGTACTTC.

The chain has TRBV6-5 and TRBJ1-2; possibly TRBD1 for D (5 bases). Germline lookup yields CDR1 MNHEY and CDR2 SVGAGI. The length of the CDR3 is 14 residues. Trimming took off 2 bases at V and 1 base at J, with 8 bases between the two ends. In DNA, the CDR3 is TGTGCCAGCAGTTACCGCGGGGGTAACTATGGCTACACCTTC. Amino acids: CASSYRGGNYGYTF.

CDR3 in DNA: TGCGCCAGCAGCACAGGACAGGGGCGCTCTACCATGAACACTGAAGCTTTCTTT. Translation gives CASSTGQGRSTMNTEAFF. This chain connects TRBV5-1 to TRBJ1-1; TRBD1 matches 9 bases. The trim removed 4 bases at V and 0 bases at J, leaving 13 bases unmatched. There are 18 residues in the CDR3. From germline, CDR1 is SGHRS and CDR2 YFSETQ.

The V gene is TRBV5-8, the J gene TRBJ1-5; 10 bases agree with TRBD1. CDR1 and CDR2 (germline): SGHTS, YDEGEE. The junction had 7 bases not matched to a gene; V was cut back by 4 bases and J by 6 bases. The CDR3 covers 15 residues. The CDR3 region is CASSQGTGEVQPQHF. Here the CDR3 DNA reads TGTGCCAGCAGCCAAGGGACAGGGGAGGTTCAGCCCCAGCATTTT.

V usage is TRBV5-1 and J usage is TRBJ2-2; D is uncertain. Trimming shortened V by 1 base and J by 1 base, and 5 bases separated the two germline ends. This CDR3 has 14 residues. CDR1 and CDR2 from the germline V gene are SGHRS and YFSETQ. CDR3 amino acids: CASSLKQNTGELFF. In nucleotides, the CDR3 is TGCGCCAGCAGCTTGAAACAGAACACCGGGGAGCTGTTTTTT.

The V and J genes are TRBV5-1 and TRBJ2-1; 15 positions agree with TRBD2. The CDR3 length is 16 residues. The germline CDR1 and CDR2 sequences are SGHRS and YFSETQ. V shed 3 bases and J 10 bases; nucleotides not matched to a gene: 8. CDR3 loop: CASSSWTSGRAEEQFF. In nucleotides, the CDR3 is TGCGCCAGCAGCTCCTGGACTAGCGGGAGGGCGGAGGAGCAGTTCTTC.

The chain combines TRBV6-5 with TRBJ1-5; 7 nucleotides match TRBD1. This CDR3 region has 13 residues. V shed 8 bases, J shed 5 bases, and the junction held 6 bases outside the gene matches. The V gene's germline CDR1 is MNHEY and CDR2 SVGAGI. CDR3 region: CASSGTEDQPQHF. The CDR3 DNA reads as TGTGCCAGCTCGGGGACAGAGGATCAGCCCCAGCATTTT.

The chain recombines TRBV12-3 or TRBV12-4 with TRBJ2-7; tentative D call: TRBD1 (6 bases). The V gene lost 6 bases and the J gene lost 0 bases, with 9 bases spanning the gap. The CDR3 has 13 amino acids. In DNA, the CDR3 is TGTGCCAGCAGCCGGGACAACTCCTACGAGCAGTACTTC. As protein: CASSRDNSYEQYF.

The CDR3 sequence: CATSDPDRTGNTIYF. The CDR3 region has the DNA TGTGCCACCAGTGATCCGGACAGGACTGGAAACACCATATATTTT. V and J are TRBV24-1 and TRBJ1-3, with 7 positions matching TRBD1. After removal of 3 bases from V and 2 bases from J, the junction contained 3 bases not matched to a gene. CDR1 and CDR2 from the germline V gene are KGHDR and SFDVKD. The CDR3 is 15 residues long.

The chain uses TRBV12-5 and TRBJ2-1; no clear D. Trimming took 5 bases from V and 5 from J, leaving 7 bases between them. The CDR3 length is 12 residues. Germline values: CDR1 LGHNT, CDR2 FRNRAP. CDR3 in amino acids: CASGPSHNEQFF. Here the CDR3 DNA reads TGTGCTAGTGGTCCGAGCCACAATGAGCAGTTCTTC.

This rearrangement joins TRBV7-2 to TRBJ1-2; D not resolved. V was cut by 4 bases and J by 4 bases, with 13 bases left in between. The CDR3 has 14 residues. The V gene's germline CDR1 is SGHTA and CDR2 FQGNSA. CDR3 nucleotide sequence: TGTGCCAGCAGCTGGCGGGTGAGCGGCTATGGCTACACCTTC. Translation: CASSWRVSGYGYTF.

The chain couples TRBV2 to TRBJ2-1, with 7 bases that match TRBD1. Germline trimming cut 7 bases from V and 5 bases from J; bases unmatched to any gene: 5. This CDR3 region has 13 residues. Germline CDR1 and CDR2: SNHLY and FYNNEI. The CDR3 sequence: CASTRDSDNEQFF. The DNA for the CDR3 is TGTGCCAGCACCCGGGACAGCGACAATGAGCAGTTCTTC.

This clone was found a few times. The chain employs TRBV15 and TRBJ2-1; 9 nucleotides match TRBD2. This CDR3 is 14 amino acids long. V shed 5 bases and J 2 bases; nucleotides not matched to a gene: 1. From germline, CDR1 is LNHNV and CDR2 YYDKDF (reference sequence). In DNA, the CDR3 is TGTGCCACCAGCGGGACTAGCACCTACAATGAGCAGTTCTTC. It yields the protein CATSGTSTYNEQFF.